A selection of T cell receptor beta chains follows, all from one sample in a study of cytomegalovirus exposure and HLA in healthy donors. Produced via immunoSEQ multiplex PCR; TCRdb's table is partial and in-frame only. The table includes over 150,000 clones, 65% to 85% detected once. Material: PBMCs. These receptors were obtained from a woman aged 50 to 60 in good health and CMV-seropositive. CDR3s include the opening cysteine and the closing phenylalanine or tryptophan. The order of the fields is D gene, J gene, V gene, clone size, CDR3 DNA, CDR3 protein. The D gene is left open where the match is weak. For some rows the clone size is stated as once, few or many, or as a class when expanded; others skip it.

>NA|TRBJ2-4|TRBV11-1|NA
TGTGCCAGCAGCTTAGATGGGCACAGTCAGTACTTC
CASSLDGHSQYF
>NA|TRBJ2-1|TRBV7-2|few
TGTGCCAGCAGCTTAAGCTTGGGGACACTCTATGAGCAGTTCTTC
CASSLSLGTLYEQFF
>TRBD1|TRBJ1-1|TRBV6-5|once
TGTGCCAGCAGTTACACAAAGACAGGGGCTACTGAAGCTTTCTTT
CASSYTKTGATEAFF
>TRBD1|TRBJ2-1|TRBV5-4|NA
TGTGCCAGCAGCTTGGGGGGGACAGGGGTACGTGGCAATGAGCAGTTCTTC
CASSLGGTGVRGNEQFF
>NA|TRBJ2-5|TRBV6-5|NA
TGTGCCAGCAGTCCCCGTTCCAGGGGCGAAGAGACCCAGTACTTC
CASSPRSRGEETQYF
>NA|TRBJ1-5|TRBV19|NA
TGTGCCAGTAGTATTCTAGACCGCAGCTATAGCAATCAGCCCCAGCATTTT
CASSILDRSYSNQPQHF
>NA|TRBJ1-1|TRBV7-9|NA
TGTGCCAGCAGCCATCCAAACACTGAAGCTTTCTTT
CASSHPNTEAFF
>TRBD1|TRBJ1-2|TRBV4-3|NA
TGCGCCAGCAGCCAAGATTTGACAGGGGCACTGAACTATGGCTACACCTTC
CASSQDLTGALNYGYTF
>NA|TRBJ1-1|TRBV7-2|NA
TGTGCCAGCAGCTACAGGGCGGACACTGAAGCTTTCTTT
CASSYRADTEAFF
>TRBD1|TRBJ1-2|TRBV6-1|NA
TGTGCCAGCAGTGAAGCTGAGGGGGCGCGGGTCTATGGCTACACCTTC
CASSEAEGARVYGYTF
>TRBD1|TRBJ1-2|TRBV19|NA
TGTGCCAGTAGGAAGGGACAGGGCTATGGCTACACCTTC
CASRKGQGYGYTF
>TRBD2|TRBJ2-1|TRBV18|NA
TGTGCCAGCTCACCGGGCGGACTAGCGGTTGAGCAGTTCTTC
CASSPGGLAVEQFF
>NA|TRBJ2-6|TRBV5-1|NA
TGCGCCAGCAGCTCTTCCGGGACTGGGGCCAACGTCCTGACTTTC
CASSSSGTGANVLTF
>NA|TRBJ1-2|TRBV5-6|NA
TGTGCCAGCATCCCCCAGGGAACGGCAAACTATGGCTACACCTTC
CASIPQGTANYGYTF
>TRBD1|TRBJ1-4|TRBV19|NA
TGTGCCAGTAGTATAGATCCCCCGACAGGGGCTAGAACTGCGGTGTTTTTT
CASSIDPPTGARTAVFF
>NA|TRBJ1-2|TRBV5-8|NA
TGTGCCAGCAGCTTAGGGACTAGGGGTGGCTACACCTTC
CASSLGTRGGYTF
>NA|TRBJ1-1|TRBV5-6|few
TGTGCCAGCAGCTTTGGGAGGGATACTGAAGCTTTCTTT
CASSFGRDTEAFF
>TRBD2|TRBJ2-1|TRBV9|few
TGTGCCAGCAGCTCGGGACTAGCGGGTAGCTCCTACAATGAGCAGTTCTTC
CASSSGLAGSSYNEQFF
>NA|TRBJ1-5|TRBV25-1|NA
TGTGCCAGCAAAGGAGGGGTTTCGCAGCCCCAGCATTTT
CASKGGVSQPQHF
>NA|TRBJ1-5|TRBV2|NA
TGTGCCAGCAGTGAAACGGGGTATAGCAATCAGCCCCAGCATTTT
CASSETGYSNQPQHF
>TRBD2|TRBJ2-3|TRBV25-1|NA
TGTGCCAGCAGTAATCTGGTAGCGGGAGGTAAAGATACGCAGTATTTT
CASSNLVAGGKDTQYF
>TRBD2|TRBJ2-7|TRBV9|NA
TGTGCCAGCAGCGTAGCTTCGGCCGGGACTAGCGGGCCCTACGAGCAGTACTTC
CASSVASAGTSGPYEQYF
>NA|TRBJ1-2|TRBV10-3|NA
TGTGCCATCAGTGAGACAGGCGGTAATGGCTACACCTTC
CAISETGGNGYTF
>NA|TRBJ1-6|TRBV27|NA
TGTGCCAGCAGTCTCGACAGTCTTAATTCACCCCTCCACTTT
CASSLDSLNSPLHF
>NA|TRBJ1-1|TRBV6-1|NA
TGTGCCAGCAGGGCCGGGGGCACTGAAGCTTTCTTT
CASRAGGTEAFF
>TRBD1|TRBJ2-1|TRBV2|NA
TGTGCCAGCAGGGACAGGGGGGCTGAGCAGTTCTTC
CASRDRGAEQFF
>NA|TRBJ1-2|TRBV18|NA
TGTGCCAGCTCACCGGTGCCAGGGTTAGGTAACTATGGCTACACCTTC
CASSPVPGLGNYGYTF
>TRBD1|TRBJ1-4|TRBV4-1|once
TGCGCCAGCAGCCAAGGGGACAGACTTAATGAAAAACTGTTTTTT
CASSQGDRLNEKLFF
>NA|TRBJ1-1|TRBV5-4|few
TGTGCCAGCAGCTTGGTGGGGAGGAACACTGAAGCTTTCTTT
CASSLVGRNTEAFF
>TRBD1|TRBJ1-5|TRBV6-5|NA
TGTGCCAGCAGGCCCAGGGGGGATCACAATCAGCCCCAGCATTTT
CASRPRGDHNQPQHF
>NA|TRBJ2-7|TRBV5-6|NA
TGTGCCAGCAGCGCGGTGGGAGGTTCCTACGAGCAGTACTTC
CASSAVGGSYEQYF
>TRBD2|TRBJ2-7|TRBV11-2|NA
TGTGCCAGCAGCCCTCGGGGTAGCGGGGGCCGGGGCTACGAGCAGTACTTC
CASSPRGSGGRGYEQYF
>TRBD1|TRBJ1-1|TRBV6-6|few
TGTGCCAGCTCCGGGACAGTGTTAAACACTGAAGCTTTCTTT
CASSGTVLNTEAFF
>NA|TRBJ2-7|TRBV20-1|NA
TGCAGTGCCATCATTCGGGGAGAGCAGTACTTC
CSAIIRGEQYF
>TRBD1|TRBJ2-2|TRBV5-1|NA
TGCGCCACTACGACAGGGTCTGGCGGGGAGCTGTTTTTT
CATTTGSGGELFF
>NA|TRBJ2-5|TRBV6-5|NA
TGTGCCAGCAGTCTGGGAGGATCAGGTGCGGAGACCCAGTACTTC
CASSLGGSGAETQYF
>NA|TRBJ1-3|TRBV19|NA
TGTGCCAGTAGTAGGGTAGCGGACTCTGGAAACACCATATATTTT
CASSRVADSGNTIYF
>NA|TRBJ2-7|TRBV11-2|once
TGTGCCAGCAGCCCGGCGGAGGTGCGTCAGTACTTC
CASSPAEVRQYF
>TRBD2|TRBJ2-2|TRBV7-2|NA
TGTGCCAGCAGCTTTGTAGCGGGGGGAGGGACCGGGGAGCTGTTTTTT
CASSFVAGGGTGELFF
>TRBD2|TRBJ2-5|TRBV5-1|NA
TGCGCCAGCAGCTGGCGCGGGAGGGCCGAGGGGGAGACCCAGTACTTC
CASSWRGRAEGETQYF
>NA|TRBJ2-1|TRBV27|NA
TGTGCCAGCAGAAGGGGGGGCGTCAACAATGAGCAGTTCTTC
CASRRGGVNNEQFF
>TRBD1|TRBJ1-2|TRBV4-3|NA
TGCGCCAGCAGCCAAGCGACGGGACAGGGAAACTATGGCTACACCTTC
CASSQATGQGNYGYTF
>TRBD1|TRBJ1-2|TRBV29-1|once
TGCAGCGCCGGGACAGGGGAGGTCTACACCTTC
CSAGTGEVYTF
>NA|TRBJ2-5|TRBV6-5|NA
TGTGCCAGCAGTTCCCAGTCGCGGGGCGGAGAGACCCAGTACTTC
CASSSQSRGGETQYF
>TRBD2|TRBJ2-7|TRBV7-2|once
TGTGCCAGCAGCTTAGATAGCGGGAGGCCTCCCTACGAGCAGTACTTC
CASSLDSGRPPYEQYF
>TRBD2|TRBJ2-2|TRBV19|NA
TGTGCCAGTAGTAAAAGTCGGACTAGCGGGATGTTTACCGGGGAGCTGTTTTTT
CASSKSRTSGMFTGELFF
>NA|TRBJ2-3|TRBV27|NA
TGTGCCAGCAGTTACGGCTGGGCAAGCGGGAGCACAGATACGCAGTATTTT
CASSYGWASGSTDTQYF
>NA|TRBJ2-7|TRBV11-3|NA
TGTGCCAGCAGCCCCGGGACTGCTTCCTACGAGCAGTACTTC
CASSPGTASYEQYF
>TRBD2|TRBJ2-1|TRBV6-1|NA
TGTGCCAGCAAGTGGGGGGGAAATGAGCAGTTCTTC
CASKWGGNEQFF
>TRBD2|TRBJ2-1|TRBV7-9|once
TGTGCCAGCAGCCCCGGGGCTAGCGGGGGGTCGAGCTCCTACAATGAGCAGTTCTTC
CASSPGASGGSSSYNEQFF
>TRBD1|TRBJ2-2|TRBV4-3|NA
TGCGCCAGCAGCCAAGTGTTCGGGACAGGGGGGGCCGGGGAGCTGTTTTTT
CASSQVFGTGGAGELFF
>TRBD1|TRBJ2-3|TRBV29-1|NA
TGCAGCGTCGACCTGGGACAGGGGCCAGATACGCAGTATTTT
CSVDLGQGPDTQYF
>NA|TRBJ1-2|TRBV6-5|NA
TGTGCCAGCGGCGGACGGGGGGCTTTCTATGGCTACACCTTC
CASGGRGAFYGYTF